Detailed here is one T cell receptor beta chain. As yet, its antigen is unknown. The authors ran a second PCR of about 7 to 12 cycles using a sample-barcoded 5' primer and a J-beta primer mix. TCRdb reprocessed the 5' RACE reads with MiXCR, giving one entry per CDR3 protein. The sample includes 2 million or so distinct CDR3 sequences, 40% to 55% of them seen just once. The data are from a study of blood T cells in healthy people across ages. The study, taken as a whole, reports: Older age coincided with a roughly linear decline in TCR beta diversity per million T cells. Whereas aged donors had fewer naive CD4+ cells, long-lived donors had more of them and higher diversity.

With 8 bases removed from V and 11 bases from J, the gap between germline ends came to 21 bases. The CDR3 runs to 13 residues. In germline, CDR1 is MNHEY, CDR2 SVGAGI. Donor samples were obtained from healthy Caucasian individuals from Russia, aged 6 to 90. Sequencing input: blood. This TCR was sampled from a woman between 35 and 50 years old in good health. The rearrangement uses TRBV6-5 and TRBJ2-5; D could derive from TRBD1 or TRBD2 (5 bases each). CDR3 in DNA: TGTGCCAGCGGTCCCGGGGCGATCTACGGGCAGTACTTC. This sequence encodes CASGPGAIYGQYF.